Sequencing of this TCR beta chain was carried out in a study of cytomegalovirus exposure and HLA in healthy donors. Study-level results: Researchers reported in a later analysis that common viral pathogens appeared linked to several top clusters. A later analysis, which compared TCR beta chains of equal frequency, found the HLA-associated ones more clonally expanded.

The study ran its PCR with 60 Vbeta and 13 Jbeta primers. In the source study's methods: Counted up in a later analysis, unique TCR beta chains came to 65 million to 80 million, with around 11 million shared. Repertoires were generated with immunoSEQ multiplex PCR, while TCRdb's copy carries only in-frame clones and drops some. For V, J and clone size, that table is used; D and trimming come from the DNA. The sample lists some 200,000 clones; over 65% were seen once. This clone came up a few times. Its antigen remains unknown. Sequencing was done on a sample of PBMCs. This TCR was sampled from a woman between 55 and 75 years old in good health and CMV-seropositive.

This chain's CDR3 is CASSLVGGAYQPQHF. CDR3 coding DNA: TGTGCCAGCAGCTTAGTAGGGGGCGCGTATCAGCCCCAGCATTTT. This sequence joins TRBV7-2 and TRBJ1-5; TRBD1 matches at 7 bases. This CDR3 is 15 amino acids long. Germline-derived CDR1 and CDR2 are SGHTA and FQGNSA. After removal of 1 base from V and 5 bases from J, the junction contained 5 bases not matched to a gene.